This note documents a single TCR beta chain sequence. Original methodology: Amplification with reference gene primers provided the estimates of nucleated cell counts. Method: immunoSEQ multiplex PCR; TCRdb's copy keeps in-frame clones and lacks some. For V, J and clone size, that table is used; D and trimming come from the DNA. The data hold about 160,000 clones, with about 92% observed a single time. This sample is drawn from a study of blood T cell repertoires in COVID-19. Study details: Italy, Spain and the United States were the sources of the convalescent and acute COVID-19 samples. The analysed material was cDNA or gDNA that came from T cells, B-cell-depleted T cells, or PBMCs.

Followed longitudinally, the Seattle patients had been enrolled during active infection. Sample: peripheral blood. The source is a man younger than 40 with COVID-19, enrolled during active disease.

The CDR3 reads CASSFTGLNEKLFF. CDR3 DNA sequence: TGTGCCAGCAGCTTCACGGGACTTAATGAAAAACTGTTTTTT. The chain combines TRBV7-9 with TRBJ1-4, with D perhaps TRBD1 (5 bases). The germline V gene encodes CDR1 SEHNR and CDR2 FQNEAQ (reference sequence). The CDR3 is 14 amino acids. V was trimmed by 3 bases and J by 4 bases, leaving 9 bases between them.